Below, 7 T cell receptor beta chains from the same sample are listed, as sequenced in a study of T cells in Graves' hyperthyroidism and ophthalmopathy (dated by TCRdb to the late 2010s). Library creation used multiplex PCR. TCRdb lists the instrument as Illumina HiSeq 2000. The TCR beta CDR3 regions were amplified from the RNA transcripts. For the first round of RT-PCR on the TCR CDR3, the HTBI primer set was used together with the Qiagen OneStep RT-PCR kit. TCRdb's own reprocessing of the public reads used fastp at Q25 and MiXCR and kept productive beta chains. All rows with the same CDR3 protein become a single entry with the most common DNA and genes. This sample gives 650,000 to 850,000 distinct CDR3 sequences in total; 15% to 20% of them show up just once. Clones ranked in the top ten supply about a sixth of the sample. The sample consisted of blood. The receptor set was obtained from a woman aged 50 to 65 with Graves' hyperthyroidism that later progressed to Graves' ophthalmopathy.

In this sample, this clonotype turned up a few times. The CDR3 DNA reads TGCAGTGCTACCGGACAATCCTATGGCTACACCTTC. Translated, it gives CSATGQSYGYTF. The chain joins TRBV20-1 to TRBJ1-2; D is perhaps TRBD1 (5 bases). With 4 bases removed from V and 4 bases from J, the gap between germline ends came to 10 bases. The CDR3 has 12 amino acids. Germline V gene sequence: CDR1 DFQATT, CDR2 SNEGSKA (reference sequence).

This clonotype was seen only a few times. The CDR3, as DNA: TGCAGTACCGGGACAGGGTTTATGGGCTACACCTTC. It specifies CSTGTGFMGYTF. The rearrangement links TRBV20-1 to TRBJ1-2; TRBD1 agrees at 9 bases. The germline V gene has CDR1 DFQATT and CDR2 SNEGSKA (reference sequence). The J segment lost 8 bases and the V segment lost 8 bases, leaving 9 bases of the junction unmatched. This CDR3 region has 12 residues.

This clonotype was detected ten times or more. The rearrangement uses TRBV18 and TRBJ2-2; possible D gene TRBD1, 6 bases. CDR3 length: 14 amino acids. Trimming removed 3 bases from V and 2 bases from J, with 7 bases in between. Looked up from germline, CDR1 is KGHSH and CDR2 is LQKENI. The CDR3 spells CASSPGHNTGELFF. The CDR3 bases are TGTGCCAGCTCACCGGGACATAACACCGGGGAGCTGTTTTTT.

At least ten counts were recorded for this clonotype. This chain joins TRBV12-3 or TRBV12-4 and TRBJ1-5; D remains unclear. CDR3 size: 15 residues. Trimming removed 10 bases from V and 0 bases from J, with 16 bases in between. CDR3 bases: TGTGCCACCAGAGAGACACCTGATAGCAATCAGCCCCAGCATTTT. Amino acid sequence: CATRETPDSNQPQHF.

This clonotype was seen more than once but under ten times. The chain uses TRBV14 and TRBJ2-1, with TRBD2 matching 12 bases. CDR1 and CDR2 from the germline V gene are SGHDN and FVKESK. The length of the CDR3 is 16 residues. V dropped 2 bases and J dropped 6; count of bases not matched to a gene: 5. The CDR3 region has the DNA TGTGCCAGCAGCCAACGACTAGCGGGGGTTCTCAATGAGCAGTTCTTC. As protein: CASSQRLAGVLNEQFF.

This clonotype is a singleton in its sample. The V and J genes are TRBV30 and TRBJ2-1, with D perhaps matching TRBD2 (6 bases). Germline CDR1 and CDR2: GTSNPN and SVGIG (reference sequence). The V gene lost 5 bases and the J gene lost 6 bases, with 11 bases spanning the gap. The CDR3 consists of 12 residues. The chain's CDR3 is CAWGGAINEQFF. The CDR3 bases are TGTGCCTGGGGAGGGGCCATCAATGAGCAGTTCTTC.

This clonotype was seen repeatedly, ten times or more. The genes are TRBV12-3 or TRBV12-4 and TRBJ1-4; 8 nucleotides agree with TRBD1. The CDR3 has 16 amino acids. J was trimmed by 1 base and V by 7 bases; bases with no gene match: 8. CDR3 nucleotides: TGTGCCAGCAATAGGGGACAGGCGGGAACTAATGAAAAACTGTTTTTT. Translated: CASNRGQAGTNEKLFF.